A selection of T cell receptor beta chains follows, all from one sample in a study of OX40 agonist ivuxolimab in advanced cancers. Repertoires were generated with immunoSEQ multiplex PCR, while TCRdb's copy carries only in-frame clones and drops some. The data hold about 84,000 clones, with more than 80% observed a single time. Sequencing was performed on CD4+ or CD8+ T cells sorted from blood, taken in a trial of the OX40 agonist ivuxolimab. The receptor source for this set is an adult with an advanced solid tumor such as melanoma, head and neck, liver or kidney cancer. Both conserved end residues are part of each CDR3. D genes are given only for firm matches. Clone size, where shown, is once, few, many, or a class for clones that have expanded.

d_gene: TRBD1
v_gene: TRBV23-1
abundance: -
j_gene: TRBJ2-2
CDR3aa: CASRPPGQFVSGELFF
CDR3nt: TGCGCCAGCAGACCCCCGGGACAGTTTGTTTCCGGGGAGCTGTTTTTT

d_gene: TRBD2
v_gene: TRBV2
abundance: once
j_gene: TRBJ2-3
CDR3aa: CASSEERGGITQYF
CDR3nt: TGTGCCAGCAGTGAAGAGCGGGGGGGTATTACGCAGTATTTT

d_gene: -
v_gene: TRBV6-6
abundance: -
j_gene: TRBJ1-2
CDR3aa: CASSTANYGYTF
CDR3nt: TGTGCCAGCAGTACAGCTAACTATGGCTACACCTTC

d_gene: -
v_gene: TRBV11-2
abundance: few
j_gene: TRBJ1-1
CDR3aa: CASSLTGKTEAFF
CDR3nt: TGTGCCAGCAGCTTAACAGGGAAGACTGAAGCTTTCTTT

d_gene: -
v_gene: TRBV29-1
abundance: -
j_gene: TRBJ2-1
CDR3aa: CSVDRWWDRGEQFF
CDR3nt: TGCAGCGTTGACCGGTGGTGGGACCGGGGTGAGCAGTTCTTC

d_gene: TRBD2
v_gene: TRBV7-9
abundance: -
j_gene: TRBJ2-7
CDR3aa: CASSFAGDNYEQYF
CDR3nt: TGTGCCAGCAGCTTCGCGGGAGACAACTACGAGCAGTACTTC

d_gene: -
v_gene: TRBV10-3
abundance: -
j_gene: TRBJ2-3
CDR3aa: CAISGSPDTQYF
CDR3nt: TGTGCCATCAGTGGTAGCCCAGATACGCAGTATTTT

d_gene: -
v_gene: TRBV27
abundance: few
j_gene: TRBJ1-6
CDR3aa: CASSSPLPSSPLHF
CDR3nt: TGTGCCAGCAGTTCCCCGCTCCCGAGCTCACCCCTCCACTTT

d_gene: TRBD1
v_gene: TRBV7-8
abundance: -
j_gene: TRBJ1-6
CDR3aa: CASSFSGTGEFPLHF
CDR3nt: TGTGCCAGCAGCTTCTCCGGGACAGGGGAATTTCCCCTCCACTTT

d_gene: TRBD1
v_gene: TRBV5-5
abundance: -
j_gene: TRBJ2-3
CDR3aa: CASRVRDRDTDTQYF
CDR3nt: TGTGCCAGCAGAGTTAGGGACAGGGACACAGATACGCAGTATTTT

d_gene: TRBD1
v_gene: TRBV28
abundance: -
j_gene: TRBJ2-3
CDR3aa: CASTDPSGGGDTQYF
CDR3nt: TGTGCCAGCACCGACCCGTCAGGGGGTGGAGATACGCAGTATTTT

d_gene: -
v_gene: TRBV27
abundance: once
j_gene: TRBJ1-2
CDR3aa: CASSLASGNYGYTF
CDR3nt: TGTGCCAGCAGTTTAGCCTCAGGTAACTATGGCTACACCTTC

d_gene: -
v_gene: TRBV7-9
abundance: -
j_gene: TRBJ2-3
CDR3aa: CASSLGTGATDTQYF
CDR3nt: TGTGCCAGCAGCTTAGGTACGGGGGCCACAGATACGCAGTATTTT

d_gene: TRBD2
v_gene: TRBV4-2
abundance: -
j_gene: TRBJ2-5
CDR3aa: CASSQVSGTSGGTQETQYF
CDR3nt: TGTGCCAGCAGCCAAGTATCTGGGACTAGCGGGGGCACCCAAGAGACCCAGTACTTC

d_gene: -
v_gene: TRBV19
abundance: -
j_gene: TRBJ2-2
CDR3aa: CASTSSRNTGELFF
CDR3nt: TGTGCCAGTACTTCATCCAGAAACACCGGGGAGCTGTTTTTT

d_gene: -
v_gene: TRBV5-1
abundance: -
j_gene: TRBJ1-2
CDR3aa: CASSLEVPAYGYTF
CDR3nt: TGCGCCAGCAGCTTGGAGGTTCCCGCCTATGGCTACACCTTC

d_gene: -
v_gene: TRBV30
abundance: -
j_gene: TRBJ1-5
CDR3aa: CAWSGGGNQPQHF
CDR3nt: TGTGCCTGGAGTGGGGGGGGCAATCAGCCCCAGCATTTT

d_gene: TRBD2
v_gene: TRBV7-2
abundance: -
j_gene: TRBJ2-2
CDR3aa: CASSLPGLAGGGGELFF
CDR3nt: TGTGCCAGCAGCCTACCCGGACTAGCGGGAGGTGGGGGGGAGCTGTTTTTT

d_gene: -
v_gene: TRBV5-4
abundance: -
j_gene: TRBJ1-1
CDR3aa: CASSLLSTEAFF
CDR3nt: TGTGCCAGCAGCTTGCTTTCCACTGAAGCTTTCTTT

d_gene: -
v_gene: TRBV7-9
abundance: -
j_gene: TRBJ1-2
CDR3aa: CASSDTGTRYTF
CDR3nt: TGTGCCAGCAGCGATACAGGGACTAGGTACACCTTC

d_gene: TRBD1
v_gene: TRBV10-3
abundance: -
j_gene: TRBJ1-1
CDR3aa: CAISESSGTGARDTEAFF
CDR3nt: TGTGCCATCAGTGAGTCGTCCGGGACAGGGGCTCGGGACACTGAAGCTTTCTTT

d_gene: -
v_gene: TRBV5-1
abundance: -
j_gene: TRBJ2-5
CDR3aa: CASSLSPRAETQYF
CDR3nt: TGCGCCAGCAGCTTGTCCCCCAGGGCGGAGACCCAGTACTTC

d_gene: TRBD2
v_gene: TRBV10-3
abundance: -
j_gene: TRBJ2-2
CDR3aa: CATSRLAGTGELFF
CDR3nt: TGTGCCACCAGCCGACTAGCGGGGACCGGGGAGCTGTTTTTT

d_gene: TRBD1
v_gene: TRBV5-1
abundance: -
j_gene: TRBJ2-7
CDR3aa: CASSGTGTRAAYF
CDR3nt: TGCGCCAGCAGCGGGACAGGGACGAGAGCAGCGTACTTC

d_gene: -
v_gene: TRBV6-6
abundance: -
j_gene: TRBJ2-1
CDR3aa: CASSRTGTDNEQFF
CDR3nt: TGTGCCAGCAGTCGAACAGGGACCGACAATGAGCAGTTCTTC

d_gene: -
v_gene: TRBV27
abundance: -
j_gene: TRBJ1-2
CDR3aa: CASSRGGQPNYGYTF
CDR3nt: TGTGCCAGCTCCCGGGGGGGCCAACCTAACTATGGCTACACCTTC

d_gene: -
v_gene: TRBV5-1
abundance: -
j_gene: TRBJ2-1
CDR3aa: CASRGDPSEQFF
CDR3nt: TGCGCCAGCAGGGGGGATCCGAGTGAGCAGTTCTTC

d_gene: -
v_gene: TRBV15
abundance: few
j_gene: TRBJ1-5
CDR3aa: CATSRGERQPQHF
CDR3nt: TGTGCCACCAGCAGGGGTGAGCGACAGCCCCAGCATTTT

d_gene: TRBD1
v_gene: TRBV5-1
abundance: once
j_gene: TRBJ2-1
CDR3aa: CASSSNIGQGGQFF
CDR3nt: TGCGCCAGCAGCTCGAATATTGGACAGGGTGGGCAGTTCTTC

d_gene: -
v_gene: TRBV2
abundance: few
j_gene: TRBJ2-1
CDR3aa: CASSEISSEQSPFF
CDR3nt: TGTGCCAGCAGTGAAATCTCCAGCGAGCAAAGTCCGTTCTTC

d_gene: TRBD2
v_gene: TRBV28
abundance: -
j_gene: TRBJ2-1
CDR3aa: CASSYQKRSAGAYNEQFF
CDR3nt: TGTGCCAGCAGCTATCAGAAGCGGTCAGCGGGAGCCTACAATGAGCAGTTCTTC

d_gene: TRBD1
v_gene: TRBV27
abundance: -
j_gene: TRBJ2-7
CDR3aa: CASKGTGEPMGQYF
CDR3nt: TGTGCCAGCAAGGGGACAGGGGAGCCGATGGGGCAGTACTTC

d_gene: TRBD1
v_gene: TRBV6-1
abundance: -
j_gene: TRBJ1-6
CDR3aa: CASSPDREVSPLHF
CDR3nt: TGTGCCAGCAGTCCAGACAGGGAAGTTTCCCCCCTCCACTTT

d_gene: -
v_gene: TRBV5-1
abundance: -
j_gene: TRBJ2-3
CDR3aa: CASSLERTATDTQYF
CDR3nt: TGCGCCAGCAGCTTGGAAAGGACTGCGACAGATACGCAGTATTTT

d_gene: -
v_gene: TRBV7-7
abundance: -
j_gene: TRBJ1-1
CDR3aa: CASSLERNTEAFF
CDR3nt: TGTGCTAGCAGCTTAGAGCGGAACACTGAAGCTTTCTTT

d_gene: TRBD1
v_gene: TRBV11-2
abundance: -
j_gene: TRBJ2-1
CDR3aa: CASSRTGAQSDEQFF
CDR3nt: TGTGCCAGCAGCCGGACAGGGGCCCAGTCAGATGAGCAGTTCTTC

d_gene: -
v_gene: TRBV30
abundance: -
j_gene: TRBJ1-6
CDR3aa: CAWTRDGNPQPLHF
CDR3nt: TGTGCCTGGACGAGGGACGGGAACCCTCAACCCCTCCACTTT

d_gene: TRBD2
v_gene: TRBV9
abundance: -
j_gene: TRBJ2-1
CDR3aa: CASSVGELADNEQFF
CDR3nt: TGTGCCAGCAGCGTAGGTGAACTAGCGGACAATGAGCAGTTCTTC

d_gene: TRBD2
v_gene: TRBV7-2
abundance: -
j_gene: TRBJ2-5
CDR3aa: CASNPSGGETQYF
CDR3nt: TGTGCCAGCAACCCATCGGGAGGAGAGACCCAGTACTTC

d_gene: -
v_gene: TRBV4-1
abundance: -
j_gene: TRBJ2-6
CDR3aa: CASSHETVNRVGANVLTF
CDR3nt: TGCGCCAGCAGCCATGAAACAGTGAACAGGGTTGGGGCCAACGTCCTGACTTTC